Below are 23 T cell receptor beta chains sequenced from a single sample in a study of blood T cell repertoires in COVID-19 (dated by TCRdb to 2019 to 2021). The method was the immunoSEQ multiplex PCR assay. As stored in TCRdb, this immuneACCESS dataset retains in-frame rearrangements with V and J assigned. A fraction of the clones does not appear; measured against another copy, unresolved V genes explain less than half of the discrepancy, and the remainder lacks a known reason. This sample holds over 350,000 clones; roughly nine tenths were observed only once. The top ten hold just over 0.85% of the sample. Sequencing was performed on PBMCs or T cells enriched from blood (not recorded which). The receptors originated from a woman aged 35 to 49 who had been exposed to COVID-19.

The rearrangement links TRBV29-1 to TRBJ2-3, with 7 positions matching TRBD1. Germline-derived CDR1 and CDR2 are SQVTM and ANQGSEA. After removal of 7 bases from V and 3 bases from J, the junction contained 4 bases not matched to a gene. CDR3 length: 12 residues. CDR3 bases: TGCAGCGCCCGGACAGGAACAGATACGCAGTATTTT. It yields the protein CSARTGTDTQYF.

The chain joins TRBV5-1 to TRBJ1-6; 9 positions match TRBD1. CDR1 and CDR2 (germline): SGHRS, YFSETQ. With V trimmed by 0 bases and J by 10 bases, 5 bases remained unmatched. CDR3 size: 15 residues. DNA of the CDR3: TGCGCCAGCAGCTTGGGTCGGACAGGGGAATCACCCCTCCACTTT. It codes for CASSLGRTGESPLHF.

The chain combines TRBV7-2 with TRBJ2-1, with D hard to call. Germline-derived CDR1 and CDR2 are SGHTA and FQGNSA. This CDR3 contains 13 residues. V lost 1 base to trimming and J lost 10 bases, with 11 bases between them. The CDR3 here is CASSLVVAWEQFF. The CDR3 DNA reads TGTGCCAGCAGCTTAGTGGTAGCTTGGGAGCAGTTCTTC.

The chain combines TRBV6-4 with TRBJ2-1, with TRBD1 identical over 12 bases. J lost 5 bases, V lost 6 bases, and 8 bases had no gene match. CDR3 length: 16 amino acids. Germline V lookup: CDR1 MRHNA, CDR2 SNTAGT. The CDR3 DNA reads as TGTGCCAGCAGCTTATTCGGGACAGGGGGCCACAATGAGCAGTTCTTC. The encoded protein is CASSLFGTGGHNEQFF.

This clone was detected a few times. V and J are TRBV7-9 and TRBJ2-7, with D hard to call. Germline-derived CDR1 and CDR2 are SEHNR and FQNEAQ (reference sequence). There are 13 residues in the CDR3. Trimming cost V 4 bases and J 0 bases, with 7 bases left between them. CDR3 amino acids: CASSSVSSYEQYF. In DNA, the CDR3 is TGTGCCAGCAGCTCGGTGAGCTCCTACGAGCAGTACTTC.

V and J are TRBV14 and TRBJ1-2, with 10 bases that match TRBD1. Germline V lookup: CDR1 SGHDN, CDR2 FVKESK. The V and J ends lost 3 bases and 6 bases, in that order; junction bases with no gene match: 4. The CDR3 runs to 14 residues. The CDR3, as DNA: TGTGCCAGCAGCCAGCAAGGGACAGGGGATGGCTACACCTTC. It translates to CASSQQGTGDGYTF.

The chain joins TRBV9 to TRBJ1-1; TRBD1 might be the D (5 bases). The CDR3 runs 14 residues. CDR1 is SGDLS and CDR2 is YYNGEE in the germline V gene. Between the trimmed V and J ends, which lost 4 bases and 1 base, there was a span of 11 bases. The CDR3 nucleotides are TGTGCCAGCAGCCCCAGGGTAGGGAACACTGAAGCTTTCTTT. Translating it yields CASSPRVGNTEAFF. The variable domain in full, with the rest retrieved from reference TRBV9 and TRBJ1-1, is DSGVTQTPKHLITATGQRVTLRCSPRSGDLSVYWYQQSLDQGLQFLIQYYNGEERAKGNILERFSAQQFPDLHSELNLSSLELGDSALYFCASSPRVGNTEAFFGQGTRLTVV.

This sequence joins TRBV30 and TRBJ1-2, with D maybe TRBD1 (6 bases). Trimming cost V 0 bases and J 8 bases, with 22 bases left between them. There are 16 residues in the CDR3. Germline CDR1 reads GTSNPN; CDR2 reads SVGIG (reference sequence). Here the CDR3 DNA reads TGTGCCTGGAGTGTAGTCGGGCGCCAGGGGCCGGGAGGCTACACCTTC. The encoded protein is CAWSVVGRQGPGGYTF.

This clone came up once. J is TRBJ1-3 and V is TRBV25-1; D is unclear. CDR3 size: 14 residues. Germline V gene lookup returns CDR1 MGHDK and CDR2 SYGVNS. V gave up 3 bases and J gave up 4 bases, with 10 bases separating them. In DNA, the CDR3 is TGTGCCAGCAGTGATATCCTGGGCGGAAACACCATATATTTT. Encoded protein: CASSDILGGNTIYF. The full variable domain, its missing parts supplied by reference TRBV25-1 and TRBJ1-3, is EADIYQTPRYLVIGTGKKITLECSQTMGHDKMYWYQQDPGMELHLIHYSYGVNSTEKGDLSSESTVSRIRTEHFPLTLESARPSHTSQYLCASSDILGGNTIYFGEGSWLTVV.

J is TRBJ1-2 and V is TRBV7-3; D is possibly TRBD1 (5 bases). The germline gives CDR1 SGHTA, CDR2 FQGTGA. The length of the CDR3 is 14 residues. The V end was cut by 5 bases, the J end by 4 bases, with 14 bases between. CDR3: CASSPTGGTYGYTF. The DNA for the CDR3 is TGTGCCAGCAGCCCAACCGGGGGGACCTATGGCTACACCTTC.

The V and J genes are TRBV5-1 and TRBJ1-1; 7 bases are shared with TRBD1. CDR1 and CDR2 from the germline V gene are SGHRS and YFSETQ. Trimming removed 4 bases from V and 11 bases from J; junction bases left unmatched: 14. The CDR3 runs 14 residues. The CDR3 nucleotides are TGCGCCAGCAGCAGGACAGACAGGGCGCTAGGGGCTTTCTTT. Its protein is CASSRTDRALGAFF.

This chain connects TRBV5-1 to TRBJ2-2; 7 bases are a match to TRBD1. In germline, CDR1 is SGHRS, CDR2 YFSETQ. V shed 2 bases, J shed 5 bases, and the junction held 3 bases outside the gene matches. The CDR3 runs 14 residues. CDR3 amino acids: CASSFQGDTGELFF. The CDR3 coding sequence is TGCGCCAGCAGCTTCCAGGGGGATACCGGGGAGCTGTTTTTT.

This rearrangement joins TRBV4-1 to TRBJ1-4, with TRBD1 matching over 7 bases. Trimming took 0 bases from V and 3 from J; bases not matched to a gene: 1. From germline, CDR1 is MGHRA and CDR2 YSYEKL. The CDR3 runs 15 residues. The CDR3 nucleotides are TGCGCCAGCAGCCAAGAGACAGGGTCTAATGAAAAACTGTTTTTT. Translating it yields CASSQETGSNEKLFF.

V and J are TRBV4-3 and TRBJ2-7; TRBD2 aligns across 10 bases. V dropped 2 bases and J dropped 3; count of bases not matched to a gene: 1. This CDR3 contains 14 residues. Germline values: CDR1 LGHNA, CDR2 YSLEER. The CDR3 loop reads CASSQLAGDYEQYF. The CDR3 bases are TGCGCCAGCAGCCAACTAGCGGGGGACTACGAGCAGTACTTC.

Comment on this clone: The germline gene is not matched at one end of the junction; a read error may be the cause. The gene calls are TRBV7-7 and TRBJ2-5, with D perhaps TRBD1 (6 bases). CDR3 size: 15 residues. Germline CDR1 SSHAT, CDR2 FNYEAQ (reference sequence). In nucleotides, the CDR3 is TGTGCTAGCAGCCGCAGGGGAAGAGGGCAAGAGACCCAGTACTTC. Its protein is CASSRRGRGQETQYF.

This chain uses TRBV6-5 with TRBJ2-7; the D gene is possibly TRBD1 (5 bases). Trimming stripped 6 bases from V and 2 bases from J, with 14 bases between. Per germline, CDR1 MNHEY and CDR2 SVGAGI. This CDR3 spans 14 amino acids. DNA for the CDR3: TGTGCCAGCAGCTACACTGACAGTACCTACGAGCAGTACTTC. This sequence encodes CASSYTDSTYEQYF.

This chain connects TRBV10-2 to TRBJ1-6, with 7 bases that match TRBD1. The CDR3 sequence is 17 residues long. V gave up 3 bases and J gave up 7 bases; unmatched junction bases: 12. CDR1 WSHSY and CDR2 SAAADI come from the germline V gene. CDR3 nucleotides: TGCGCCAGCAGTGAAACGGGACAGCCAACGACAAATTCACCCCTCCACTTT. It translates to CASSETGQPTTNSPLHF.

The V gene is TRBV11-3, the J gene TRBJ2-1, with D perhaps TRBD2 (5 bases). With 4 bases removed from V and 8 bases from J, the gap between germline ends came to 18 bases. CDR3 length equals 15 residues. In germline, CDR1 is SGHNT, CDR2 YENEEA. CDR3 residues: CASSSRLPQMDEQFF. The CDR3 nucleotides are TGTGCCAGCAGCTCGAGACTACCTCAGATGGATGAGCAGTTCTTC.

The gene calls are TRBV21-1 and TRBJ2-7; the tabulated D call, TRBD2, remains unverified against the DNA. TRBV21-1 is described as a pseudogene. CDR3 length: 14 amino acids. CDR3 coding DNA: TGTGCCAGCAGGAAACGGGTCATTGAGTACGAGCAGTACTTC. It specifies CASRKRVIEYEQYF.

J is TRBJ2-7 and V is TRBV6-7, with 8 nucleotides matching TRBD1. TRBV6-7 is recorded as an ORF, its role being uncertain. The CDR3 loop spans 15 amino acids. V was pared by 6 bases and J by 4 bases, with 11 bases of the junction left unmatched. The CDR3: CASRVPGQEGYEQYF. In DNA form, the CDR3 reads TGTGCCAGCAGGGTACCGGGACAGGAGGGGTACGAGCAGTACTTC.

This clone was recorded once. The rearrangement uses TRBV5-5 and TRBJ2-3; TRBD2 is a possible D gene (7 bases). Germline-derived CDR1 and CDR2 are SGHKS and YYEKEE (reference sequence). Trimming left V 3 bases short and J 2 bases short, with 19 bases between. This CDR3 spans 17 amino acids. CDR3 nucleotides: TGTGCCAGCAGCTCCCGGGGGGCATCAGTAGTCACAGATACGCAGTATTTT. Protein: CASSSRGASVVTDTQYF.

In DNA, the CDR3 is TGTGCCAGCAGCCCACCGGGGTCGAACACTGAAGCTTTCTTT. This gives the protein CASSPPGSNTEAFF. The chain recombines TRBV7-9 with TRBJ1-1; D gene uncertain. CDR1 and CDR2 from the germline V gene are SEHNR and FQNEAQ (reference sequence). V was cut by 5 bases and J by 1 base, with 11 bases left in between. CDR3 size: 14 residues.

The chain links TRBV13 to TRBJ1-1; a possible D gene is TRBD1 (6 bases). Trimming removed 5 bases at V and 4 bases at J, with 20 bases between. The CDR3 is 16 residues long. From germline, CDR1 is PRHDT and CDR2 FYEKMQ (reference sequence). This CDR3 reads CASSPTADQGSTEAFF. The CDR3 DNA follows: TGTGCCAGCAGCCCCACCGCAGATCAGGGGTCCACTGAAGCTTTCTTT.